This entry lists 23 T cell receptor beta chains sequenced from one sample in a study of blood T cell repertoires in COVID-19. Clones were sequenced by immunoSEQ multiplex PCR, and TCRdb holds only the in-frame ones, with some missing. The data contain 40,000 to 55,000 clones, 88% of them singletons. What was sequenced was peripheral blood. These receptors came from a man aged 50 or older with active COVID-19.

The V and J genes are TRBV18 and TRBJ2-7; 9 positions agree with TRBD1. V dropped 6 bases and J dropped 3; count of bases not matched to a gene: 6. The CDR3 runs 14 residues. Germline loops: CDR1 KGHSH, CDR2 LQKENI. The CDR3, as DNA: TGTGCCAGCTCTCCCGGGACAGGGTTCTACGAGCAGTACTTC. Translated: CASSPGTGFYEQYF.

This clone was counted between two and nine times. This chain joins TRBV19 and TRBJ2-5; 10 bases map to TRBD2. CDR3 length: 17 amino acids. V shed 3 bases and J 3 bases; nucleotides not matched to a gene: 10. CDR1 and CDR2 (germline): LNHDA, SQIVND (reference sequence). CDR3: CASSIRSSGRQKETQYF. The CDR3 DNA follows: TGTGCCAGTAGTATCCGGAGTAGCGGGAGGCAAAAAGAGACCCAGTACTTC. The full variable domain, its missing parts supplied by reference TRBV19 and TRBJ2-5, is DGGITQSPKYLFRKEGQNVTLSCEQNLNHDAMYWYRQDPGQGLRLIYYSQIVNDFQKGDIAEGYSVSREKKESFPLTVTSAQKNPTAFYLCASSIRSSGRQKETQYFGPGTRLLVL.

V and J are TRBV14 and TRBJ1-1, with TRBD1 as a possible D gene (5 bases). The CDR3 runs 14 residues. V lost 1 base and J lost 4, with 10 bases in between. The germline V gene encodes CDR1 SGHDN and CDR2 FVKESK. This CDR3 reads CASSQAVGGTEAFF. CDR3 sequence (DNA): TGTGCCAGCAGCCAAGCAGTCGGGGGCACTGAAGCTTTCTTT. The full variable domain, rest sourced from reference TRBV14 and TRBJ1-1, is EAGVTQFPSHSVIEKGQTVTLRCDPISGHDNLYWYRRVMGKEIKFLLHFVKESKQDESGMPNNRFLAERTGGTYSTLKVQPAELEDSGVYFCASSQAVGGTEAFFGQGTRLTVV.

The chain employs TRBV12-3 or TRBV12-4 and TRBJ1-3; 7 positions match TRBD1. This CDR3 has 12 residues. J was trimmed by 8 bases and V by 3 bases; bases with no gene match: 1. The CDR3 bases are TGTGCCAGCAGTTTCCAGGGGGACACCATATATTTT. Protein sequence: CASSFQGDTIYF.

The V gene is TRBV5-1, the J gene TRBJ2-1; D is possibly TRBD2 (5 bases). The germline gives CDR1 SGHRS, CDR2 YFSETQ. V lost 2 bases and J 5 bases, leaving 14 bases between the germline ends. This CDR3 contains 15 residues. The CDR3, as DNA: TGCGCCAGCAGCTTCATTAGCGAGCCGAACAATGAGCAGTTCTTC. As protein: CASSFISEPNNEQFF.

V usage is TRBV7-9 and J usage is TRBJ1-1; TRBD1 is a possible D gene (6 bases). CDR3 length equals 13 residues. CDR1 is SEHNR, CDR2 FQNEAQ, per germline (reference sequence). V was shortened by 1 base and J by 8 bases, with 11 bases between the two germline ends. The CDR3 DNA reads TGTGCCAGCAGCTTAGGGGGGGGCCCGGAAGCTTTCTTT. This translates into CASSLGGGPEAFF.

This chain uses TRBV29-1 with TRBJ2-1, with 12 bases aligning to TRBD2. From germline, CDR1 is SQVTM and CDR2 ANQGSEA. J lost 2 bases, V lost 3 bases, and 8 bases had no gene match. CDR3 length equals 17 residues. The CDR3 DNA is TGCAGCGTTGACCCAACTAGCGGGGGGCCAACCTACAATGAGCAGTTCTTC. Its protein product is CSVDPTSGGPTYNEQFF.

The rearrangement links TRBV2 to TRBJ2-5, with D possibly being TRBD2 (5 bases). Germline V gene lookup returns CDR1 SNHLY and CDR2 FYNNEI. V was cut by 4 bases and J by 5 bases, with 14 bases left in between. This CDR3 has 14 amino acids. The CDR3: CASSGSKGDETQYF. In nucleotides, the CDR3 is TGTGCCAGCAGTGGCAGCAAGGGAGACGAGACCCAGTACTTC.

In this sample, this clone turned up once. The chain is built from TRBV7-2 and TRBJ2-7, with D perhaps matching TRBD2 (6 bases). With 4 bases removed from V and 0 bases from J, the gap between germline ends came to 10 bases. CDR1 and CDR2 (germline): SGHTA, FQGNSA. This CDR3 has 14 amino acids. The CDR3, as DNA: TGTGCCAGCAGCTCGGGACTCCGCTCCTACGAGCAGTACTTC. Protein: CASSSGLRSYEQYF.

The rearrangement joins TRBV5-1 to TRBJ2-1, with 10 bases matching TRBD2. The ends lost 0 bases at V and 9 bases at J; junction bases unmatched: 18. The CDR3 is made up of 19 amino acids. Germline CDR1 SGHRS, CDR2 YFSETQ. For the CDR3, the DNA is TGCGCCAGCAGCTTGGAGGGGCAGGGTTTGAGCGGGAGGGCCCTTGAGCAGTTCTTC. Its translation: CASSLEGQGLSGRALEQFF. The variable domain in full, with the rest retrieved from reference TRBV5-1 and TRBJ2-1, is KAGVTQTPRYLIKTRGQQVTLSCSPISGHRSVSWYQQTPGQGLQFLFEYFSETQRNKGNFPGRFSGRQFSNSRSEMNVSTLELGDSALYLCASSLEGQGLSGRALEQFFGPGTRLTVL.

This rearrangement joins TRBV5-1 to TRBJ1-2; D not certain. Germline V gene data show CDR1 as SGHRS and CDR2 as YFSETQ. This CDR3 comprises 15 residues. V was pared by 4 bases and J by 7 bases, with 20 bases between. The CDR3, as DNA: TGCGCCAGCAGCCCCCGGGTCCCCGCTTCGGGTGGCTACACCTTC. This encodes CASSPRVPASGGYTF.

V gene TRBV6-6 combines with J gene TRBJ1-5, with TRBD1 as a possible D gene (6 bases). The germline gives CDR1 MNHNY, CDR2 SVGAGI (reference sequence). The V end lost 5 bases, the J end lost 0 bases, and 11 bases lay between the germline ends. CDR3 length: 15 residues. This CDR3 reads CASSPKGHSNQPQHF. The DNA of the CDR3 is TGTGCCAGCAGTCCAAAGGGACATAGCAATCAGCCCCAGCATTTT.

This clone was found once. This chain links TRBV4-1 with TRBJ2-5, with TRBD2 matching 7 bases. J lost 1 base, V lost 1 base, and 0 bases had no gene match. The CDR3 sequence is 14 residues long. Germline V lookup: CDR1 MGHRA, CDR2 YSYEKL. DNA for the CDR3: TGCGCCAGCAGCCAAGGGGGGGGCCAAGAGACCCAGTACTTC. Protein product: CASSQGGGQETQYF.

The chain carries TRBV5-1 and TRBJ2-5; the D is unclear. This CDR3 contains 13 residues. Germline loops: CDR1 SGHRS, CDR2 YFSETQ. Trimming removed 4 bases at V and 5 bases at J, with 12 bases between. This CDR3 reads CASSPVRRETQYF. The CDR3 DNA follows: TGCGCCAGCAGCCCTGTCCGCCGGGAGACCCAGTACTTC.

The gene calls are TRBV2 and TRBJ2-7, with a possible D match to TRBD1 (6 bases). The germline V gene has CDR1 SNHLY and CDR2 FYNNEI. This CDR3 has 13 residues. V shed 4 bases and J shed 3 bases, with 10 bases lying between them. CDR3 sequence: CASSVTGFYEQYV. CDR3 nucleotide sequence: TGTGCCAGCAGTGTGACAGGATTCTACGAGCAGTACGTC.

This clone has only a few counts. This sequence joins TRBV28 and TRBJ1-2, with TRBD1 matching over 7 bases. V trimming: 6 bases; J trimming: 5 bases; junction bases outside the gene matches: 6. CDR1 is MDHEN, CDR2 SYDVKM, per germline. The CDR3 runs to 13 residues. DNA for the CDR3: TGTGCCAGCAGGCTACAGGGGATGTATGGCTACACCTTC. Protein product: CASRLQGMYGYTF.

This clone was seen only once. The J gene is TRBJ1-1, the V gene TRBV11-1; D unresolved. Trimming took off 6 bases at V and 11 bases at J, with 16 bases between the two ends. The germline gives CDR1 SGHAT, CDR2 FQDESV (reference sequence). The CDR3 sequence is 12 residues long. This chain's CDR3 is CASSPTGMRAFF. The CDR3 region has the DNA TGTGCCAGCAGTCCTACGGGAATGAGGGCTTTCTTT.

This clone was seen a single time. The rearrangement uses TRBV19 and TRBJ2-1, with TRBD2 identical over 14 bases. CDR3 length: 18 residues. V dropped 7 bases and J dropped 9; count of bases not matched to a gene: 17. Germline CDR1 is LNHDA and CDR2 is SQIVND (reference sequence). The CDR3 here is CASTDSGLPGLAGAEQFF. For the CDR3, the DNA is TGTGCCAGTACCGACAGTGGTCTACCGGGACTAGCGGGAGCTGAGCAGTTCTTC.

This clone has a handful of counts. J is TRBJ2-7 and V is TRBV4-3, with 8 bases aligning to TRBD2. Germline V CDR1 and CDR2: LGHNA, YSLEER. This CDR3 region has 14 residues. V dropped 2 bases and J dropped 5; count of bases not matched to a gene: 5. The CDR3 loop is CASSQRGGIDEQYF. The CDR3 DNA reads as TGCGCCAGCAGCCAACGGGGGGGCATCGACGAGCAGTACTTC.

This chain joins TRBV19 and TRBJ2-1; 8 bases fit TRBD1. Germline CDR1 is LNHDA and CDR2 is SQIVND (reference sequence). V gave up 2 bases and J gave up 12 bases; unmatched junction bases: 9. This CDR3 spans 14 amino acids. The CDR3 spells CASSIKAGGIWQFF. The DNA of the CDR3 is TGTGCCAGTAGTATAAAGGCAGGGGGCATCTGGCAGTTCTTC.

The gene calls are TRBV6-5 and TRBJ1-1; possibly TRBD1 for D (5 bases). V was shortened by 10 bases and J by 5 bases, with 17 bases between the two germline ends. The CDR3 totals 13 residues. From germline, CDR1 is MNHEY and CDR2 SVGAGI. The CDR3 sequence is CATTDHKGTEAFF. Written as DNA, the CDR3 is TGTGCCACAACGGATCACAAGGGGACTGAAGCTTTCTTT.

The rearrangement joins TRBV6-2 or TRBV6-3 to TRBJ1-2, with a tentative D call TRBD1 (6 bases). CDR3 size: 14 residues. The V gene lost 5 bases and the J gene lost 2 bases, with 12 bases spanning the gap. Germline V gives CDR1 MNHEY, CDR2 SVGEGT. The CDR3 DNA follows: TGTGCCAGCAGTCAACAGGGCCTGAACTATGGCTACACCTTC. Protein product: CASSQQGLNYGYTF.

This rearrangement joins TRBV25-1 to TRBJ2-7, with TRBD2 matching 9 bases. The CDR3 is 16 amino acids. V shed 2 bases, J shed 3 bases, and the junction held 8 bases outside the gene matches. Germline V gene sequence: CDR1 MGHDK, CDR2 SYGVNS. This CDR3 is CASSETGRLAVYEQYV. The CDR3 nucleotides are TGTGCCAGCAGTGAAACGGGACGACTAGCGGTCTACGAGCAGTACGTC.